This T cell receptor (beta chain) was retrieved from a study of OX40 agonist ivuxolimab in advanced cancers. Study information: Among those enrolled, mean age was about 60 years (range about 23 to 80) and less than 90% were male.

V was pared by 1 base and J by 4 bases, with 4 bases of the junction left unmatched. CDR1 is SGHRS, CDR2 YFSETQ, per germline. The length of the CDR3 is 15 residues. TCRdb's copy holds only in-frame clones and misses some; the assay was immunoSEQ multiplex PCR. The sample lists approximately 82,000 clones; about nine tenths were seen once. The gene calls are TRBV5-1 and TRBJ2-5; TRBD1 agrees at 10 bases. Source: CD4+ or CD8+ T cells sorted from blood, taken in a trial of the OX40 agonist ivuxolimab. The clonotype comes from an adult with an advanced solid tumor such as melanoma, head and neck, liver or kidney cancer. The DNA for the CDR3 is TGCGCCAGCAGCTTGACGACAGGGGGCGGAGAGACCCAGTACTTC. It codes for CASSLTTGGGETQYF.